Below are 25 T cell receptor beta chains sequenced from a single sample in a study of blood T cell repertoires in COVID-19. This table comes from immunoSEQ multiplex PCR, and its TCRdb copy is limited to in-frame clones, with some not included. The top ten clones hold approximately 4.3% of a sample with 250,000 to 300,000 clones, 80% to 90% of them seen once. The sample consisted of PBMCs or T cells enriched from blood (not recorded which). The source is a man aged 25-40 years with acute COVID-19.

The CDR3 DNA reads TGTGCCAGCAGCACAGGGTCAGATACGCAGTATTTT. It is translated as CASSTGSDTQYF. The chain links TRBV6-5 to TRBJ2-3; possible D gene TRBD1, 6 bases. The CDR3 covers 12 residues. Per germline, CDR1 MNHEY and CDR2 SVGAGI. The V and J ends lost 6 bases and 4 bases respectively, with 8 bases between them.

This sequence joins TRBV2 and TRBJ2-5, with TRBD1 matching 9 bases. This CDR3 has 16 amino acids. J lost 1 base, V lost 5 bases, and 8 bases had no gene match. The V gene's germline CDR1 is SNHLY and CDR2 FYNNEI. CDR3 sequence: CASSLRDREFQETQYF. In nucleotides, the CDR3 is TGTGCCAGCAGTCTCAGGGACAGGGAGTTCCAAGAGACCCAGTACTTC.

This clone was counted between two and nine times. V usage is TRBV6-2 or TRBV6-3 and J usage is TRBJ1-1; possible D gene TRBD1, 5 bases. The V and J ends lost 11 bases and 4 bases respectively, with 14 bases between them. The CDR3 consists of 12 residues. CDR1 is MNHEY and CDR2 is SVGEGT in the germline V gene. CDR3 amino acids: CAGSWGGTEAFF. CDR3 bases: TGTGCCGGAAGTTGGGGGGGCACTGAAGCTTTCTTT.

This clone has just a few counts. The V and J genes are TRBV6-6 and TRBJ1-2; unclear D gene. This CDR3 comprises 11 residues. V gave up 0 bases and J gave up 10 bases, with 6 bases separating them. The germline gives CDR1 MNHNY, CDR2 SVGAGI (reference sequence). CDR3: CASSYSNTYTF. Written as DNA, the CDR3 is TGTGCCAGCAGTTACTCGAACACCTACACCTTC.

This clone was observed once. The V and J genes are TRBV18 and TRBJ1-2; D perhaps matches TRBD1 (6 bases). Trimming stripped 2 bases from V and 8 bases from J, with 6 bases between. This CDR3 has 11 residues. CDR1 and CDR2 (germline): KGHSH, LQKENI. The CDR3 DNA reads as TGTGCCAGCTCACCAGGACAGGGCTACACCTTC. Protein: CASSPGQGYTF.

The chain employs TRBV28 and TRBJ1-4, with TRBD1 as a possible D gene (5 bases). This CDR3 contains 15 residues. Germline V gives CDR1 MDHEN, CDR2 SYDVKM. V was pared by 4 bases and J by 6 bases, with 15 bases between. In nucleotides, the CDR3 is TGTGCCAGCAGTTATTGGGGGGGAGGAGATGAAAAACTGTTTTTT. This sequence encodes CASSYWGGGDEKLFF.

With regard to this clone: Other DNA sequences in the same sample also yield this CDR3. The gene calls are TRBV7-2 and TRBJ2-5, with D unresolved. Looked up from germline, CDR1 is SGHTA and CDR2 is FQGNSA. V was pared by 5 bases and J by 2 bases, with 3 bases between. The CDR3 consists of 11 residues. CDR3 sequence reads: CASSPQETQYF. CDR3 sequence (DNA): TGTGCCAGCAGCCCACAAGAGACCCAGTACTTC.

The V and J genes are TRBV9 and TRBJ1-1; 12 bases match TRBD1. V lost 3 bases and J lost 2; bases outside the gene matches: 2. The CDR3 loop spans 15 amino acids. Germline V CDR1 and CDR2: SGDLS, YYNGEE. DNA of the CDR3: TGTGCCAGCAGCGCGGGGACAGGGGGCAACACTGAAGCTTTCTTT. Protein sequence: CASSAGTGGNTEAFF.

The DNA for the CDR3 is TGTGCCAGCAGCTTAGTGGGAGGCGTGAACACTGAAGCTTTCTTT. Translating it yields CASSLVGGVNTEAFF. The chain links TRBV7-2 to TRBJ1-1; D gene uncertain. CDR3 size: 15 residues. Germline V CDR1 and CDR2: SGHTA, FQGNSA. V was pared by 1 base and J by 0 bases, with 9 bases between.

The rearrangement links TRBV7-9 to TRBJ2-1, with 14 bases that match TRBD2. There are 18 residues in the CDR3. Germline assignment: CDR1 SEHNR and CDR2 FQNEAQ (reference sequence). V gave up 5 bases and J gave up 8 bases; unmatched junction bases: 14. The CDR3 protein is CASSHRLAGGRVVDEQFF. CDR3 DNA: TGTGCCAGCAGCCACCGACTAGCGGGGGGGCGGGTGGTCGATGAGCAGTTCTTC.

The chain joins TRBV19 to TRBJ2-3; tentative D call: TRBD2 (6 bases). This CDR3 region has 14 residues. Trimming pared 2 bases from V and 5 bases from J, leaving 11 bases between. In germline, CDR1 is LNHDA, CDR2 SQIVND (reference sequence). CDR3 in DNA: TGTGCCAGTAGTATACGGGGGTTGGGAGATACGCAGTATTTT. It specifies CASSIRGLGDTQYF.

V and J are TRBV27 and TRBJ1-6; unclear D gene. Germline values: CDR1 MNHEY, CDR2 SMNVEV (reference sequence). The V end lost 6 bases, the J end lost 0 bases, and 9 bases lay between the germline ends. CDR3 length equals 15 residues. CDR3 sequence (DNA): TGTGCCAGCAGGATAGAAAGCTCCTATAATTCACCCCTCCACTTT. Protein product: CASRIESSYNSPLHF.

The rearrangement uses TRBV27 and TRBJ1-2; D is perhaps TRBD1 (5 bases). CDR1 is MNHEY and CDR2 is SMNVEV in the germline V gene (reference sequence). The CDR3 totals 16 residues. V dropped 4 bases and J dropped 6 bases, with 21 bases sitting between them. The CDR3 here is CASSSQTGSLLNGYTF. Written as DNA, the CDR3 is TGTGCCAGCAGTTCGCAAACAGGCTCACTATTAAATGGCTACACCTTC.

The V gene is TRBV11-1, the J gene TRBJ2-5, with D possibly being TRBD1 (5 bases). The V gene's germline CDR1 is SGHAT and CDR2 FQDESV (reference sequence). V lost 4 bases and J lost 6, with 18 bases in between. CDR3 size: 15 residues. The CDR3 is CASSSQDQGGKTQYF. In nucleotides, the CDR3 is TGTGCCAGCAGCTCTCAAGACCAGGGTGGAAAGACCCAGTACTTC.

V usage is TRBV19 and J usage is TRBJ2-1, with TRBD2 as a possible D gene (5 bases). The CDR3 runs 14 residues. Per germline, CDR1 LNHDA and CDR2 SQIVND (reference sequence). V lost 9 bases to trimming and J lost 6 bases, with 18 bases between them. CDR3 nucleotide sequence: TGTGCCAGCCGGGGAACGAATTTAGGCAATGAGCAGTTCTTC. It translates to CASRGTNLGNEQFF.

This rearrangement joins TRBV2 to TRBJ2-2, with unresolved D. The CDR3 is 15 residues long. V lost 8 bases and J 0 bases, leaving 13 bases between the germline ends. The germline V gene encodes CDR1 SNHLY and CDR2 FYNNEI. Here the CDR3 DNA reads TGTGCCAGCGTCCAGGTCCTAACGAACACCGGGGAGCTGTTTTTT. Translating gives CASVQVLTNTGELFF.

The chain combines TRBV24-1 with TRBJ1-1; 10 bases are a match to TRBD1. The V segment lost 9 bases and the J segment 4 bases; nucleotides outside the gene matches: 7. Germline V gives CDR1 KGHDR, CDR2 SFDVKD. CDR3 size: 14 residues. The chain's CDR3 is CATARTGGFTEAFF. CDR3 in DNA: TGTGCCACCGCCCGGACAGGGGGTTTCACTGAAGCTTTCTTT.

The rearrangement uses TRBV28 and TRBJ2-3; TRBD1 aligns across 8 bases. Germline CDR1 reads MDHEN; CDR2 reads SYDVKM. The junction had 14 bases not matched to a gene; V was cut back by 4 bases and J by 2 bases. This CDR3 is built from 18 residues. CDR3 sequence: CASSSNYPDREDTDTQYF. CDR3 in DNA: TGTGCCAGCAGTTCAAACTACCCGGACAGGGAGGACACAGATACGCAGTATTTT. The full variable domain, its missing parts supplied by reference TRBV28 and TRBJ2-3, is DVKVTQSSRYLVKRTGEKVFLECVQDMDHENMFWYRQDPGLGLRLIYFSYDVKMKEKGDIPEGYSVSREKKERFSLILESASTNQTSMYLCASSSNYPDREDTDTQYFGPGTRLTVL.

The J gene is TRBJ2-2, the V gene TRBV6-2 or TRBV6-3; D gene uncertain. With 5 bases removed from V and 7 bases from J, the gap between germline ends came to 14 bases. The CDR3 loop spans 14 amino acids. Germline values: CDR1 MNHEY, CDR2 SVGEGT. CDR3 sequence reads: CASSQPPTRGELFF. DNA for the CDR3: TGTGCCAGCAGTCAACCCCCGACTCGCGGGGAGCTGTTTTTT.

The V gene is TRBV9, the J gene TRBJ1-6; 9 positions agree with TRBD1. This CDR3 has 14 residues. From germline, CDR1 is SGDLS and CDR2 YYNGEE. With V trimmed by 3 bases and J by 10 bases, 5 bases remained unmatched. The CDR3 nucleotides read TGTGCCAGCAGCGGAAACAGGGGGCACTCACCCCTCCACTTT. It codes for CASSGNRGHSPLHF.

This clone was counted between two and nine times. The chain uses TRBV6-1 and TRBJ1-5; tentative D call: TRBD1 (5 bases). CDR1 MNHNS and CDR2 SASEGT come from the germline V gene. Trimming stripped 0 bases from V and 6 bases from J, with 9 bases between. The CDR3 runs to 14 residues. The CDR3 loop is CASSEAGARQPQHF. CDR3 bases: TGTGCCAGCAGTGAAGCAGGGGCTCGTCAGCCCCAGCATTTT.

The chain uses TRBV29-1 and TRBJ2-1, with TRBD1 matching over 9 bases. The V segment lost 8 bases and the J segment 5 bases; nucleotides outside the gene matches: 10. The CDR3 totals 14 residues. Per germline, CDR1 SQVTM and CDR2 ANQGSEA. CDR3 coding DNA: TGCAGCAACAGGGGGCTCGGGAACGACAATGAGCAGTTCTTC. The encoded protein is CSNRGLGNDNEQFF.

This rearrangement joins TRBV5-1 to TRBJ1-1; 7 bases agree with TRBD1. The CDR3 is made up of 14 amino acids. Germline-derived CDR1 and CDR2 are SGHRS and YFSETQ. The V and J ends lost 4 bases and 1 base, in that order; junction bases with no gene match: 4. This CDR3 is CASSETGPNTEAFF. The CDR3 region has the DNA TGCGCCAGCAGCGAGACAGGGCCGAACACTGAAGCTTTCTTT.

The CDR3 reads CSVEAPGIRNYGYTF. In DNA, the CDR3 is TGCAGCGTTGAAGCCCCAGGGATTAGGAACTATGGCTACACCTTC. This chain uses TRBV29-1 with TRBJ1-2; D might be TRBD1 (5 bases). The CDR3 is 15 amino acids. V dropped 1 base and J dropped 2 bases, with 14 bases sitting between them. The germline V gene has CDR1 SQVTM and CDR2 ANQGSEA.

V is TRBV19 and J is TRBJ1-1, with D possibly being TRBD1 (6 bases). V gave up 7 bases and J gave up 0 bases, with 9 bases separating them. This CDR3 has 13 residues. Per germline, CDR1 LNHDA and CDR2 SQIVND (reference sequence). The CDR3 DNA sequence: TGTGCCAGTACCGGACAGTTGAACACTGAAGCTTTCTTT. Translation gives CASTGQLNTEAFF.